The source of this T cell receptor (beta chain) is a study of CD8+ T cells in alopecia areata. Study-level findings and limits: Tofacitinib produced a significant decrease in scalp clonality and in expanded CD8+ clones among the top 100.

Germline-derived CDR1 and CDR2 are SGHTA and FQGNSA. V was pared by 5 bases and J by 2 bases, with 7 bases of the junction left unmatched. The CDR3 is made up of 16 amino acids. Extracted RNA was reverse transcribed, and the resulting cDNA served as sequencing template. Profiling relied on immunoSEQ multiplex PCR, and the TCRdb table lists in-frame clones only, not all of them. This repertoire shows some 240,000 clones, under 60% found once; its top ten account for roughly 1.5%. Treatment in this sample: oral pan-JAK inhibitor, 5-10 mg twice daily. This clone was observed a few times. Its matching antigen is unknown.

This chain connects TRBV7-2 to TRBJ2-3; TRBD2 matches 10 bases. This receptor was identified in a human donor with alopecia areata. The source was CD4+ T cells sorted from blood, collected at week 4, from a patient treated with tofacitinib. The CDR3 nucleotides are TGTGCCAGCAGCCCCCGACTAGCGGGCCCCACAGATACGCAGTATTTT. Translation gives CASSPRLAGPTDTQYF.